These 12 T cell receptor beta chains were sequenced from one sample in a study of naive and memory T cell subsets. TCR cDNA received a 3' ligated oligonucleotide that carried a UMI. Ligated cDNA underwent four rounds of PCR with nested alpha and beta constant region primers and SP2. MiXCR, applied by TCRdb to the 5' RACE reads, yields one record per CDR3 protein. The repertoire holds roughly 48,000 distinct CDR3 sequences, with about 4.4% as singletons. These receptors all come from a female donor in good health.

This sequence joins TRBV6-2 or TRBV6-3 and TRBJ1-2; TRBD1 is a possible D gene (5 bases). V lost 0 bases and J 4 bases, leaving 12 bases between the germline ends. Germline loops: CDR1 MNHEY, CDR2 SVGEGT. The CDR3 loop spans 15 amino acids. The CDR3 coding sequence is TGTGCCAGCAGTTACTCCCGGGGGTGCGGCTATGGCTACACCTTC. Translation gives CASSYSRGCGYGYTF.

This clonotype was observed many times. The V gene is TRBV3-1, the J gene TRBJ1-2; 7 bases fit TRBD1. Germline values: CDR1 LGHDT, CDR2 YNNKEL (reference sequence). The CDR3 has 13 residues. The ends lost 2 bases at V and 6 bases at J; junction bases unmatched: 3. As DNA, the CDR3 is TGTGCCAGCAGCCAAACAGGGGTGGATGGCTACACCTTC. Protein sequence: CASSQTGVDGYTF.

This clonotype was observed at least ten times. The chain joins TRBV7-9 to TRBJ2-2; 11 bases are shared with TRBD2. The J segment lost 3 bases and the V segment lost 4 bases, leaving 7 bases of the junction unmatched. This CDR3 contains 17 residues. Germline assignment: CDR1 SEHNR and CDR2 FQNEAQ (reference sequence). The CDR3 coding sequence is TGTGCCAGCAGCTCCCAGACTAGCGGGGCCTACACCGGGGAGCTGTTTTTT. It encodes CASSSQTSGAYTGELFF.

This clonotype was observed many times. The chain couples TRBV10-3 to TRBJ1-2; D is possibly TRBD1 (6 bases). V was cut by 0 bases and J by 2 bases, with 10 bases left in between. CDR1 ENHRY and CDR2 SYGVKD come from the germline V gene. CDR3 length: 15 amino acids. The CDR3 DNA reads TGTGCCATCAGTGAGTCAACAGGGAAAAACTATGGCTACACCTTC. This codes for CAISESTGKNYGYTF.

This clonotype came up many times. This chain joins TRBV2 and TRBJ1-1, with a weak D call TRBD1 (5 bases). This CDR3 is 16 amino acids long. Trimming cost V 6 bases and J 6 bases, with 23 bases left between them. Germline assignment: CDR1 SNHLY and CDR2 FYNNEI. CDR3 in DNA: TGTGCCAGCAGGAAACTACCGGGACGGAGTCCTCCTGAAGCTTTCTTT. Protein sequence: CASRKLPGRSPPEAFF.

This chain uses TRBV6-6 with TRBJ2-5; D unresolved. Germline CDR1 reads MNHNY; CDR2 reads SVGAGI (reference sequence). The length of the CDR3 is 11 residues. The V and J ends lost 4 bases and 4 bases respectively, with 4 bases between them. Here the CDR3 reads CASSSPETQYF. The DNA of the CDR3 is TGTGCCAGCAGTTCCCCAGAGACCCAGTACTTC.

This clonotype appeared many times. The chain uses TRBV6-6 and TRBJ2-7; 8 bases fit TRBD2. Germline trimming cut 3 bases from V and 0 bases from J; bases unmatched to any gene: 7. The CDR3 is 16 residues long. The germline CDR1 and CDR2 sequences are MNHNY and SVGAGI (reference sequence). The CDR3 DNA reads as TGTGCCAGCAGTTATCATTTAGCGGGAAACTCCTACGAGCAGTACTTC. Amino acids: CASSYHLAGNSYEQYF.

This clonotype has a count of ten or more. CDR3 in amino acids: CASSYFTSGIPGTGELFF. CDR3 nucleotides: TGTGCCAGCAGTTACTTTACTAGCGGGATCCCAGGGACCGGGGAGCTGTTTTTT. This chain uses TRBV6-2 or TRBV6-3 with TRBJ2-2, with TRBD2 matching 10 bases. The V and J ends lost 1 base and 5 bases, in that order; junction bases with no gene match: 10. Germline V gene data show CDR1 as MNHEY and CDR2 as SVGEGT. This CDR3 comprises 18 residues.

This clonotype was counted at least ten times. V gene TRBV5-5 combines with J gene TRBJ2-1, with 8 bases that match TRBD1. Per germline, CDR1 SGHKS and CDR2 YYEKEE (reference sequence). The CDR3 is 14 residues long. Trimming at V came to 0 bases and at J to 8 bases, leaving 4 bases not matched to a gene. The CDR3 protein is CASSLGQGAYEQFF. DNA for the CDR3: TGTGCCAGCAGCTTGGGGCAGGGGGCCTATGAGCAGTTCTTC.

This clonotype was observed at least ten times. The chain uses TRBV9 and TRBJ2-3; the D is unclear. V shed 0 bases and J shed 3 bases, with 2 bases lying between them. The CDR3 length is 12 residues. CDR1 is SGDLS, CDR2 YYNGEE, per germline. The CDR3 DNA sequence: TGTGCCAGCAGCGTAGCTACAGATACGCAGTATTTT. Protein product: CASSVATDTQYF.

This clonotype was counted many times. DNA of the CDR3: TGTGCCAGCACTCCCAGGGACAGGCTTCCCAATGAGCAGTTCTTC. Translated: CASTPRDRLPNEQFF. This rearrangement joins TRBV6-5 to TRBJ2-1, with TRBD1 identical over 8 bases. The V gene's germline CDR1 is MNHEY and CDR2 SVGAGI. V was pared by 7 bases and J by 6 bases, with 11 bases of the junction left unmatched. CDR3 length equals 15 residues.

In this sample, this clonotype turned up a few times. V usage is TRBV9 and J usage is TRBJ2-1; 8 positions match TRBD2. Germline assignment: CDR1 SGDLS and CDR2 YYNGEE. Unmatched junction bases numbered 9, after V lost 0 bases and J lost 7 bases. CDR3 length: 16 amino acids. The CDR3 DNA reads as TGTGCCAGCAGCGTAGTGTCGGCGGGAGGCGGGAATGAGCAGTTCTTC. Encoded protein: CASSVVSAGGGNEQFF.